This T cell receptor (beta chain) was captured by sequencing in a study of OX40 agonist ivuxolimab in advanced cancers. Regarding the study as a whole: Nonresponders included some who also had low normalized T-cell clonal expansion. Which antigen the expanded peripheral T cells recognized is unknown.

With autoimmune disease history or systemic immunosuppression, patients were excluded. Comments on this clone: Antigen: not known.

This table comes from immunoSEQ multiplex PCR, and its TCRdb copy is limited to in-frame clones, with some not included. The data show 55,000 to 90,000 clones, 65% to 85% seen once. J lost 0 bases, V lost 3 bases, and 5 bases had no gene match. The germline V gene has CDR1 MNHNS and CDR2 SASEGT. The CDR3 loop spans 16 amino acids. The genes are TRBV6-1 and TRBJ1-3, with 7 bases matching TRBD1. The clonotype originates from an adult with an advanced solid tumor such as melanoma, head and neck, liver or kidney cancer. This specimen was CD4+ or CD8+ T cells sorted from blood, taken in a trial of the OX40 agonist ivuxolimab. The chain's CDR3 is CASSEATGPSGNTIYF. CDR3 nucleotide sequence: TGTGCCAGCAGTGAGGCGACAGGGCCCTCTGGAAACACCATATATTTT.